The clone carrying this TCR beta chain turned up a few times. Its cognate antigen is unknown. J lost 6 bases, V lost 8 bases, and 9 bases had no gene match. Looked up from germline, CDR1 is MNHNS and CDR2 is SASEGT. The CDR3 sequence is 14 residues long. This record comes from a study of T cell repertoires in cytomegalovirus infection. The wider study: Recently identified HLA-C-restricted CMV epitopes and well-studied HLA-B-restricted CMV epitopes were used by the study. CMV infection together with matching HLA type was indicated by public TCR beta signatures.

Broader study findings: HLA-C-restricted TCR beta clonotypes specific for CMV led the ex vivo response.

A single record per CDR3 protein comes from TCRdb applying MiXCR to the reads. The top ten clones hold roughly 15% of a sample with some 480,000 distinct CDR3 sequences, around 30% of them seen once. This TCR was sampled from a human donor in good health (CMV status not recorded). Some clones in this sample may be carry-over from other donors' samples. The chain uses TRBV6-1 and TRBJ2-3, with 9 bases lining up with TRBD2. The sample was cultured PBMCs, taken from culture after CMV antigen stimulation. CDR3 in DNA: TGTGCCAGCCTTCTTGCCGGACTAGCGGATACGCAGTATTTT. Residues: CASLLAGLADTQYF.